The clone carrying this TCR beta chain was seen a single time. Its target is unknown. The data are from a study of CD8 T cells in ankylosing spondylitis. General observations from the study: A motif in TCR beta, a set of seven to nine highly homologous variants, appeared characteristic of ankylosing spondylitis blood.

CDR1 and CDR2 (germline): SEHNR, FQNEAQ (reference sequence). This CDR3 is built from 14 residues. Trimming pared 3 bases from V and 4 bases from J, leaving 13 bases between. Construction of TCR beta libraries was performed using quantitative 5'-RACE with molecular barcodes. TCRdb recomputed calls from the 5' RACE reads with MiXCR, one row per CDR3 protein. The sample shows under 950,000 distinct CDR3 sequences, around 17% of them seen only once. Sequencing used blood, either unsorted or a sorted T cell fraction (not recorded which). The clonotype originates from a male donor with ankylosing spondylitis. V and J are TRBV7-9 and TRBJ2-7, with D perhaps given as TRBD1 or TRBD2 (5 bases each). The CDR3 here is CASSFDGREYEQYF. The CDR3 nucleotides are TGTGCCAGCAGCTTCGATGGCAGGGAGTACGAGCAGTACTTC. The variable domain in full, with the rest retrieved from reference TRBV7-9 and TRBJ2-7, is DTGVSQNPRHKITKRGQNVTFRCDPISEHNRLYWYRQTLGQGPEFLTYFQNEAQLEKSRLLSDRFSAERPKGSFSTLEIQRTEQGDSAMYLCASSFDGREYEQYFGPGTRLTVT.